Below, one T cell receptor (beta chain) is given with its context. These data belong to a study of shared clonotypes between healthy human individuals. Produced via immunoSEQ multiplex PCR; TCRdb's table is partial and in-frame only. The sample has about 800,000 clones, around 96% seen once; the top ten hold less than 0.25%. CD8 cells classed as naive were CD45RO-negative and positively selected for CCR7, excluding terminally differentiated effector memory CD45RA+ cells. The CDR3 runs to 18 residues. Germline CDR1 and CDR2: MGHRA and YSYEKL. J gave up 5 bases and V 6 bases, and 16 bases lay outside the gene matches.

This sequence was found in a man aged 30 to 39 in good health. The V and J genes are TRBV4-1 and TRBJ2-1; 10 nucleotides match TRBD2. The sequencing sample was made of naive CD8+ T cells sorted from blood. This CDR3 is CASRKGADSGRIDNEQFF. CDR3 nucleotides: TGCGCCAGCAGGAAAGGCGCCGATAGCGGGAGGATAGACAATGAGCAGTTCTTC.